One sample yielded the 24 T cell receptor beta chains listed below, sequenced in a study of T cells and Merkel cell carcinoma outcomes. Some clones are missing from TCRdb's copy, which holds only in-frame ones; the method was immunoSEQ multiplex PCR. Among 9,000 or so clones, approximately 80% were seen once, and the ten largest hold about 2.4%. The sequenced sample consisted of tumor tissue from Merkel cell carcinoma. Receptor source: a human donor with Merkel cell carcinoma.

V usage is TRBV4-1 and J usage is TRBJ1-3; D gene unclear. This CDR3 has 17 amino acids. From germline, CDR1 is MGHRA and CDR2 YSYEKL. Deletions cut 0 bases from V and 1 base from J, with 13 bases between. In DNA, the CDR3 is TGCGCCAGCAGCCAAGATTACAGTCAACATTCTGGAAACACCATATATTTT. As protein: CASSQDYSQHSGNTIYF.

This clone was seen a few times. CDR3 coding DNA: TGTGCCAGCAGCTTAGATATTACAGCTTACAATGAGCAGTTCTTC. This codes for CASSLDITAYNEQFF. This chain connects TRBV7-2 to TRBJ2-1; D gene unclear. Trimming took off 1 base at V and 4 bases at J, with 11 bases between the two ends. Germline V lookup: CDR1 SGHTA, CDR2 FQGNSA. The CDR3 covers 15 residues.

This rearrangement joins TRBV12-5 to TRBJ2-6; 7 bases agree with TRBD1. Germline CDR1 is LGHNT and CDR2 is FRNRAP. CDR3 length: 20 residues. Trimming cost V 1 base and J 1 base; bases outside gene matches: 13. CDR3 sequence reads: CASGLDGTANPWSGANVLTF. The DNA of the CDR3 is TGTGCTAGTGGTTTGGACGGGACAGCAAACCCCTGGTCTGGGGCCAACGTCCTGACTTTC.

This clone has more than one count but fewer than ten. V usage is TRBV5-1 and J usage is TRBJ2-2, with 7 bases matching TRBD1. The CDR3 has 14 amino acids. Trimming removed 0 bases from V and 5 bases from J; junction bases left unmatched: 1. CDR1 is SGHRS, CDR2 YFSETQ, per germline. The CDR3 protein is CASSLATGTGELFF. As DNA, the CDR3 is TGCGCCAGCAGCTTGGCGACAGGGACCGGGGAGCTGTTTTTT.

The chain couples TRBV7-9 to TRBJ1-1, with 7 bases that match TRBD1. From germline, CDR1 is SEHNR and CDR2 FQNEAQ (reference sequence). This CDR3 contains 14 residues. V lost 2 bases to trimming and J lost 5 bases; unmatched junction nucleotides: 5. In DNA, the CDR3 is TGTGCCAGCAGCTTACCAGGGGGAGGGACTGAAGCTTTCTTT. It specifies CASSLPGGGTEAFF.

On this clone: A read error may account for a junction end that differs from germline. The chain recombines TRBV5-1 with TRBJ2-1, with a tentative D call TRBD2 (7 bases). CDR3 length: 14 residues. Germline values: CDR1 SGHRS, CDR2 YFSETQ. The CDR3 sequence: CTSSFLRGADEQFF. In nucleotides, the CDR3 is TGCACCAGCAGCTTCCTTCGGGGGGCAGATGAGCAGTTCTTC.

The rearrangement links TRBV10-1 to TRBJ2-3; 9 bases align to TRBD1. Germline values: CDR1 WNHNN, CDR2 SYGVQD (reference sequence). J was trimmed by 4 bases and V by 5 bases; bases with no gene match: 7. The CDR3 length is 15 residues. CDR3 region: CASSSRTGAADTQYF. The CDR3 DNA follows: TGCGCCAGCAGTTCAAGGACAGGGGCGGCAGATACGCAGTATTTT.

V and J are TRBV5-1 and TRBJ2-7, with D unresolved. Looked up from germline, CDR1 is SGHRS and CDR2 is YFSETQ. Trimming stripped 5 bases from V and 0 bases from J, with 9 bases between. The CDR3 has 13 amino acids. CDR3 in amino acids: CASRQSSSYEQYF. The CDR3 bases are TGCGCCAGCAGGCAGTCCTCCTCCTACGAGCAGTACTTC.

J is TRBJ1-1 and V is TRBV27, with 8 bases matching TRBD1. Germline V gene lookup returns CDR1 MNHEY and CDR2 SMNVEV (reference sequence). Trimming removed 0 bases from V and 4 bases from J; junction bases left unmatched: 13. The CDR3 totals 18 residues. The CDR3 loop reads CASSLSGWNGQGFTEAFF. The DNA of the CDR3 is TGTGCCAGCAGTTTATCGGGGTGGAATGGACAGGGATTCACTGAAGCTTTCTTT.

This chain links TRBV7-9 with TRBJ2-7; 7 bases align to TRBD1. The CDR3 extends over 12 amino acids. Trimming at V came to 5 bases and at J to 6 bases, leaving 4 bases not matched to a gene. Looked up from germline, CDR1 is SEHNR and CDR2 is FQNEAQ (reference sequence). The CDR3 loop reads CASSQTGAEQYF. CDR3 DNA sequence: TGTGCCAGCAGCCAAACAGGGGCCGAGCAGTACTTC.

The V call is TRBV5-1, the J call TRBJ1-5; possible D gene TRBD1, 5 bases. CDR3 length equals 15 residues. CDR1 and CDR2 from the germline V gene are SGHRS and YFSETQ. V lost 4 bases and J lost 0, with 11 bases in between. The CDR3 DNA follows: TGCGCCAGCAGCCAAACCGGACATAGCAATCAGCCCCAGCATTTT. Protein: CASSQTGHSNQPQHF.

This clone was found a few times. The CDR3 reads CASSPQVGDQPQHF. DNA of the CDR3: TGCGCCAGCAGCCCACAGGTTGGGGATCAGCCCCAGCATTTT. V and J are TRBV4-1 and TRBJ1-5; D is perhaps TRBD1 (5 bases). V lost 4 bases and J 5 bases, leaving 12 bases between the germline ends. The V gene's germline CDR1 is MGHRA and CDR2 YSYEKL. The CDR3 has 14 amino acids.

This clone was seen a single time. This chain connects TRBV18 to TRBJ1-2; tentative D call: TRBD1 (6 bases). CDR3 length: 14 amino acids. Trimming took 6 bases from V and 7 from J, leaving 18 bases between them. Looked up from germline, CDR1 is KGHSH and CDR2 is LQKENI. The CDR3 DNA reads TGTGCCAGCTCCAGAGGGGGGGAACGGTTTGGCTACACCTTC. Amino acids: CASSRGGERFGYTF.

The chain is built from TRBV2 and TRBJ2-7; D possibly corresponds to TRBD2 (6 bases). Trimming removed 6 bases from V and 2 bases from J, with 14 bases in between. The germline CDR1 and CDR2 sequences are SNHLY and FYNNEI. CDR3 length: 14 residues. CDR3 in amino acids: CASRYGGATYEQYF. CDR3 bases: TGTGCCAGCAGGTACGGCGGGGCAACCTACGAGCAGTACTTC.

CDR3 sequence (DNA): TGCGCCAGCAGCTTGGCCCCTAGCGGGGGCACAGATACGCAGTATTTT. This sequence encodes CASSLAPSGGTDTQYF. The rearrangement joins TRBV5-1 to TRBJ2-3; 9 bases fit TRBD2. Trimming cost V 0 bases and J 1 base; bases outside gene matches: 3. The CDR3 loop spans 16 amino acids. The germline V gene has CDR1 SGHRS and CDR2 YFSETQ.

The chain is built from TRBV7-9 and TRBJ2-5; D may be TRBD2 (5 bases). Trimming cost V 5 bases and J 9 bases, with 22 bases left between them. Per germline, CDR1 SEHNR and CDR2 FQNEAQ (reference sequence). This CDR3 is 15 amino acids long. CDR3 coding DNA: TGTGCCAGCAGCCCCTCCCCCCGGGCTGCGGAGGCCCAGTACTTC. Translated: CASSPSPRAAEAQYF.

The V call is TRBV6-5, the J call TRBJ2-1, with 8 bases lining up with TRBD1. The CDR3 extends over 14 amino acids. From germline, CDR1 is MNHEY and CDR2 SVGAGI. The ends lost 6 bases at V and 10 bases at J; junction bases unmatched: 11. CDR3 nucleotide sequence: TGTGCCAGCAGCCCCGACAGGGGAACCAAGGAGCAGTTCTTC. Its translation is CASSPDRGTKEQFF.

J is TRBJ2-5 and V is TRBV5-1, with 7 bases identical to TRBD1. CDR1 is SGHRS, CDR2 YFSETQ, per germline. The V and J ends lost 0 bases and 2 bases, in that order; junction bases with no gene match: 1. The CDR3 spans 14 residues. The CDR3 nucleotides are TGCGCCAGCAGCTTGGGCAGGGGGCAAGAGACCCAGTACTTC. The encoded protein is CASSLGRGQETQYF. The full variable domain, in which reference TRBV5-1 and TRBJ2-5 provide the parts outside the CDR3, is KAGVTQTPRYLIKTRGQQVTLSCSPISGHRSVSWYQQTPGQGLQFLFEYFSETQRNKGNFPGRFSGRQFSNSRSEMNVSTLELGDSALYLCASSLGRGQETQYFGPGTRLLVL.

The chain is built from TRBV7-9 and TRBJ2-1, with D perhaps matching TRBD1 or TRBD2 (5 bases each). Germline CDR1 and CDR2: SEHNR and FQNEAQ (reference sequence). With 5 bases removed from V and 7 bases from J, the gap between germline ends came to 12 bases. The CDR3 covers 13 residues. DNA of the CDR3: TGTGCCAGCAGCCTCCGGGGCCAAAATGAGCAGTTCTTC. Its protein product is CASSLRGQNEQFF.

CDR3 in DNA: TGTGCCAGCTCACCAGGGGGCCAGGGCAATCAGCCCCAGCATTTT. It specifies CASSPGGQGNQPQHF. V is TRBV18 and J is TRBJ1-5; possibly TRBD1 for D (6 bases). Trimming removed 2 bases at V and 2 bases at J, with 10 bases between. This CDR3 region has 15 residues. Germline V gives CDR1 KGHSH, CDR2 LQKENI.

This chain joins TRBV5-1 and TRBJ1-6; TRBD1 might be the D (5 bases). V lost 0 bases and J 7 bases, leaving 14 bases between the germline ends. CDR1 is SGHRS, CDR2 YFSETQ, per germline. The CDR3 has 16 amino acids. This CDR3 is CASSLGAGGSNSPLHF. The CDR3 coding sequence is TGCGCCAGCAGCTTGGGAGCGGGGGGATCGAATTCACCCCTCCACTTT.

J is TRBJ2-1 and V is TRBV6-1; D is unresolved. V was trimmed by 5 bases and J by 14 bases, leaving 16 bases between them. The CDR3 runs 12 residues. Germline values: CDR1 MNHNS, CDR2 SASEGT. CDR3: CASSSGRASEFF. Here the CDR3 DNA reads TGTGCCAGCAGTTCTGGTCGAGCGTCTGAGTTCTTC.

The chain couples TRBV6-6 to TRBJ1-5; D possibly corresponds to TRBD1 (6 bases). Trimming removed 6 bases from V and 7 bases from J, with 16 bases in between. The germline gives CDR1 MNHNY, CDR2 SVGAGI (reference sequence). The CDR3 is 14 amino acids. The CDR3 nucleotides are TGTGCCAGCAGGGACGCAGGGGTGGAACAGCCCCAGCATTTT. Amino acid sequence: CASRDAGVEQPQHF.

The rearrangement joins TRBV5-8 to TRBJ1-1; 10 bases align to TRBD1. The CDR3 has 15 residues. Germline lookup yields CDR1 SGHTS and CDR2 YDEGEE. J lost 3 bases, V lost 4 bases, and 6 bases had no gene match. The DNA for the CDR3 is TGTGCCAGCAGCGCCCGGGACAGGGGATACACTGAAGCTTTCTTT. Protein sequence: CASSARDRGYTEAFF. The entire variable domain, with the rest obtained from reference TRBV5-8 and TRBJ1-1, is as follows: EAGVTQSPTHLIKTRGQQATLRCSPISGHTSVYWYQQALGLGLQFLLWYDEGEERNRGNFPPRFSGRQFPNYSSELNVNALELEDSALYLCASSARDRGYTEAFFGQGTRLTVV.